Included here is one T cell receptor (beta chain) sequence, with context. The sample comes from a study of blood T cells in healthy people across ages. For the second PCR, which ran for roughly 7 to 11 cycles, a sample-barcoded 5' primer and a J-beta primer mix were used. TCRdb independently ran MiXCR on the 5' RACE reads; one entry per CDR3 protein. The data show around 280,000 distinct CDR3 sequences, roughly 26% seen once. Germline V gene data show CDR1 as MNHEY and CDR2 as SVGAGI. CDR3 length: 17 amino acids. Trimming pared 2 bases from V and 4 bases from J, leaving 20 bases between. The clonotype originates from a woman in her 70s in good health. This rearrangement joins TRBV6-5 to TRBJ2-5, with a tentative D call TRBD1 (6 bases). The sequenced material came from blood. In DNA, the CDR3 is TGTGCCAGCAGTTACCTTCCCCCAGGGGAATATGGAGAGACCCAGTACTTC. Amino acid sequence: CASSYLPPGEYGETQYF.